This T cell receptor beta chain is from a study of blood T cell repertoires in COVID-19. Per the study methods: Researchers report that nucleated cell counts were estimated from reference gene primer amplification. TCRdb keeps only in-frame clones here, not all; method: immunoSEQ multiplex PCR. V and J calls and clone size are given by that table; D and trimming were obtained from the DNA. Of 250,000 to 300,000 clones detected, approximately 86% appear once; the ten largest clones hold roughly 5.6%. This clone occurred once. In germline, CDR1 is MNHEY, CDR2 SVGAGI. The CDR3 totals 12 residues. Trimming cost V 5 bases and J 8 bases; bases outside gene matches: 4.

J is TRBJ1-1 and V is TRBV6-5; 8 nucleotides align to TRBD1. The receptor was isolated from a woman aged 55-69 years with COVID-19, enrolled during active disease. Sequenced sample: peripheral blood. The CDR3 sequence is CASSNDRGEAFF. The CDR3 coding sequence is TGTGCCAGCAGTAACGACAGGGGCGAAGCTTTCTTT.